Following are 2 T cell receptor beta chains from one sample sequenced in a study of T cells in Graves' hyperthyroidism and ophthalmopathy. RNA transcripts were the template for amplifying TCR beta CDR3 regions. Initially, a first-round RT-PCR of the TCR CDR3 employed the HTBI primer set. TCRdb re-derived calls from the multiplex PCR reads in MiXCR, one entry per CDR3 protein. This sample has about 640,000 distinct CDR3 sequences; about a fifth occur once, and the top ten carry 34%. The material sequenced was blood. These receptors all come from a man in his thirties or forties with Graves' ophthalmopathy.

This clonotype turned up a few times. The chain couples TRBV7-8 to TRBJ2-2; D unresolved. The CDR3 sequence is 14 residues long. V was cut by 3 bases and J by 2 bases, with 7 bases left in between. CDR1 is SGHVS and CDR2 is FQNEAQ in the germline V gene. CDR3 protein: CASSLDLNTGELFF. In nucleotides, the CDR3 is TGTGCCAGCAGCTTGGATCTTAACACCGGGGAGCTGTTTTTT.

This clonotype appeared a few times. The rearrangement links TRBV7-6 to TRBJ2-7; a possible D gene is TRBD1 (6 bases). Germline assignment: CDR1 SGHVS and CDR2 FNYEAQ. Trimming removed 3 bases at V and 7 bases at J, with 13 bases between. This CDR3 is built from 13 residues. The CDR3 nucleotides are TGTGCCAGCAGCTTGCCGGGACATCAGGAGCAGTACTTC. Translating it yields CASSLPGHQEQYF. Together with reference TRBV7-6 and TRBJ2-7, the CDR3 gives the full variable domain: GAGVSQSPRYKVTKRGQDVALRCDPISGHVSLYWYRQALGQGPEFLTYFNYEAQQDKSGLPNDRFSAERPEGSISTLTIQRTEQRDSAMYRCASSLPGHQEQYFGPGTRLTVT.